This T cell receptor (beta chain) was captured in a study of CD8 T cells in cerebrospinal fluid in Alzheimer's disease. Study information: Two single-cell methods, plate-based nested PCR and droplet-based sequencing, assessed CSF clonal expansion.

Study findings and constraints: Healthy subjects less often had a clone of at least 3% than Alzheimer's patients.

This clonotype is deemed medium-sized (0.01 to 0.1%) by its frequency. The antigen remains undetermined. There are 15 residues in the CDR3. Germline V lookup: CDR1 MNHEY, CDR2 SVGEGT. TCRdb reprocessed the 10x single-cell sequencing reads and reports one entry per CDR3 protein, with no DNA. The sample has around 370 distinct CDR3 sequences; the top ten hold around a third. This sequence joins TRBV6-2 or TRBV6-3 and TRBJ2-2; TCRdb indicates TRBD2, and absent DNA this call remains unverified. The source material was cerebrospinal fluid. The TCR comes from a human donor with mild cognitive impairment. CDR3 amino acids: CASRGAGERAGELFF.